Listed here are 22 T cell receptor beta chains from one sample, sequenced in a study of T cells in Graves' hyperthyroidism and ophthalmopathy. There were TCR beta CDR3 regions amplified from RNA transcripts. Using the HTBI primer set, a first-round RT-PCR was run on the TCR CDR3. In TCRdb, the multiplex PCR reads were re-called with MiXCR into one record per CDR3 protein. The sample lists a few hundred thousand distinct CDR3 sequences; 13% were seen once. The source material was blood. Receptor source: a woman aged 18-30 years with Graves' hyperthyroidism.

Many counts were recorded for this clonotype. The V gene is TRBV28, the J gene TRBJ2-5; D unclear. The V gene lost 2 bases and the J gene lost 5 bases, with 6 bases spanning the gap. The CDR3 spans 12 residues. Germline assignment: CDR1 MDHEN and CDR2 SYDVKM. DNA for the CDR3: TGTGCCAGCAGTTTACGGTGGGAGACCCAGTACTTC. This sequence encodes CASSLRWETQYF.

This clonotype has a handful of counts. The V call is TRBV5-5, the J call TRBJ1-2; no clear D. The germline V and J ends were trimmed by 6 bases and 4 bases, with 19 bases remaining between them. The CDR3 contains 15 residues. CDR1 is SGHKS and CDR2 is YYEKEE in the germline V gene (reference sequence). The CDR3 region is CASTMGILGGYGYTF. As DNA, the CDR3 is TGTGCCAGCACCATGGGAATCTTGGGAGGCTATGGCTACACCTTC.

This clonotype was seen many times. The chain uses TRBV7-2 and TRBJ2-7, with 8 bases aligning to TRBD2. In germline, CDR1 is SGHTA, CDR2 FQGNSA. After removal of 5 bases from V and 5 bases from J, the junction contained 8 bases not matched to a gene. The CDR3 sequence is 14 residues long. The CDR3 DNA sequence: TGTGCCAGCAGCCCGGGACTAGTATTCGACGAGCAGTACTTC. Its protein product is CASSPGLVFDEQYF.

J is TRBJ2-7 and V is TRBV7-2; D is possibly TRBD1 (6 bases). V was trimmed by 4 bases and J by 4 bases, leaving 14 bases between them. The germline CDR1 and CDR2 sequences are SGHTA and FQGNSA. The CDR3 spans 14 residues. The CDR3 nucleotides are TGTGCCAGCAGCTCAGCAGGGGTGGGGTACGAGCAGTACTTC. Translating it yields CASSSAGVGYEQYF.

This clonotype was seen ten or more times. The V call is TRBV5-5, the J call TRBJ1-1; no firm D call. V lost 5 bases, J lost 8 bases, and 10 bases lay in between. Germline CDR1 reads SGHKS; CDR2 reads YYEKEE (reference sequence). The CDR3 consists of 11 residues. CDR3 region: CASRIGPEAFF. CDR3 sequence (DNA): TGTGCCAGCAGAATCGGCCCCGAAGCTTTCTTT.

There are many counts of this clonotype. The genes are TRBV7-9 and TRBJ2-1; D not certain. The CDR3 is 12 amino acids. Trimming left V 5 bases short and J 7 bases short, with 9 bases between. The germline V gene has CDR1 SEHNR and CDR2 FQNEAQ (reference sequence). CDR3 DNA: TGTGCCAGCAGCCCGTTGAGAAATGAGCAGTTCTTC. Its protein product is CASSPLRNEQFF.

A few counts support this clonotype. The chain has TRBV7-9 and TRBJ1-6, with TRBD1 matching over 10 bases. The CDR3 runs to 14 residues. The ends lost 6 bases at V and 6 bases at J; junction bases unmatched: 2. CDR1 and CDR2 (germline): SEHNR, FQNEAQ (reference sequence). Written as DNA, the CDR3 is TGTGCCAGCAGGACAGGGGGCGTTAATTCACCCCTCCACTTT. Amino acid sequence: CASRTGGVNSPLHF.

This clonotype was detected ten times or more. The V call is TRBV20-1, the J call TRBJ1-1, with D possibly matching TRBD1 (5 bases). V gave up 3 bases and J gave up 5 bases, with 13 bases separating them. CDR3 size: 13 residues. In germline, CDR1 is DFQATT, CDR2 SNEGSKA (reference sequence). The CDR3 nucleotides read TGCAGTGCTAGTAGGCAGTCAGGGACTGAAGCTTTCTTT. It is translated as CSASRQSGTEAFF.

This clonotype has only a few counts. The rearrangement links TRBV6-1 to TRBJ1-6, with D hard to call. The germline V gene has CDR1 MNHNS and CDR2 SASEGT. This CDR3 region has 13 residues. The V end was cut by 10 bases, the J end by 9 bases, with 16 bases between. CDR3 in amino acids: CATSHVKASPLHF. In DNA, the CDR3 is TGTGCCACTTCCCACGTGAAAGCTTCACCCCTCCACTTT.

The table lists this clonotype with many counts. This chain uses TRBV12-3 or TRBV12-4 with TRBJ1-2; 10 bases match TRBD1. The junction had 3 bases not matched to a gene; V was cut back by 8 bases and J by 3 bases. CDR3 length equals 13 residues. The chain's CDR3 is CASGQGVDYGYTF. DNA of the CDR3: TGTGCCAGCGGACAGGGGGTCGACTATGGCTACACCTTC.

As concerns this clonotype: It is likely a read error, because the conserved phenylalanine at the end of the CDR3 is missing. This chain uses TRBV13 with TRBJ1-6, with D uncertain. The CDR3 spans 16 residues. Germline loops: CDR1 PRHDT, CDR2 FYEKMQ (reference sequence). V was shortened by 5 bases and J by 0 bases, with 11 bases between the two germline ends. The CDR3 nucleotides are TGTGCCAGCAGCCACCGGTCGAGCTCCTATAATTCACCCCTCCACTCT. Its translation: CASSHRSSSYNSPLHS.

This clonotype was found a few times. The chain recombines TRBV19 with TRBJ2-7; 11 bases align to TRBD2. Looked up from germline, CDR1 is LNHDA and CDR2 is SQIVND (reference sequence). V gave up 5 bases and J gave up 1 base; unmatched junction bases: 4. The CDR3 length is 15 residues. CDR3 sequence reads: CASSLTSGVSYEQYF. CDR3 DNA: TGTGCCAGTAGTCTGACTAGCGGGGTATCCTACGAGCAGTACTTC.

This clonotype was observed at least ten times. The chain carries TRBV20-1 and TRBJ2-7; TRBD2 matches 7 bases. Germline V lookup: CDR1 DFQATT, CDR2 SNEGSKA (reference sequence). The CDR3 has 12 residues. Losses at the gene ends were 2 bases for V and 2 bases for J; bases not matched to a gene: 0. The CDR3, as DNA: TGCAGTGCTAGACTAGCGGCCTACGAGCAGTACTTC. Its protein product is CSARLAAYEQYF.

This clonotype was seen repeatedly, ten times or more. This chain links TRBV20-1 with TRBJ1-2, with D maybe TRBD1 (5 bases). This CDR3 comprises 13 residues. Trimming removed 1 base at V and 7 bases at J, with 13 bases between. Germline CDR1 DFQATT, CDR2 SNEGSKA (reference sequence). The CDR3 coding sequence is TGCAGTGCTAGAGTTCCCGCAGGGACTGGCTACACCTTC. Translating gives CSARVPAGTGYTF.

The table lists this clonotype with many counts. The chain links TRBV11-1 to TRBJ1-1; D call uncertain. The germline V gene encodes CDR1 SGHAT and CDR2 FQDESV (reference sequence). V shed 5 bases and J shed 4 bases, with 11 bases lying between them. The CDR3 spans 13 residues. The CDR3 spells CASSRTAGTEAFF. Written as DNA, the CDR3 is TGTGCCAGCAGCCGCACAGCGGGCACTGAAGCTTTCTTT.

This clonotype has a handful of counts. CDR3 amino acids: CASSISEKLFF. The CDR3 DNA reads as TGTGCCAGTAGTATCAGCGAAAAACTGTTTTTT. The chain combines TRBV19 with TRBJ1-4, with no clear D. In germline, CDR1 is LNHDA, CDR2 SQIVND (reference sequence). Between the trimmed V and J ends, which lost 3 bases and 8 bases, there was a span of 4 bases. The CDR3 spans 11 residues.

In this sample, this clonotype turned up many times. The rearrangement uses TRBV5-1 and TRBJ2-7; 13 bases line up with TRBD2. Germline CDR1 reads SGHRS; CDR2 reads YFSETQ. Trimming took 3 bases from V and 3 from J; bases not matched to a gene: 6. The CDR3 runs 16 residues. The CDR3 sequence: CASSWTSGSHFYEQYF. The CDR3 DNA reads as TGCGCCAGCAGCTGGACTAGCGGGAGTCATTTCTACGAGCAGTACTTC. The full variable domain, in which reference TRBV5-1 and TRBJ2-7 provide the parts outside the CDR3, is KAGVTQTPRYLIKTRGQQVTLSCSPISGHRSVSWYQQTPGQGLQFLFEYFSETQRNKGNFPGRFSGRQFSNSRSEMNVSTLELGDSALYLCASSWTSGSHFYEQYFGPGTRLTVT.

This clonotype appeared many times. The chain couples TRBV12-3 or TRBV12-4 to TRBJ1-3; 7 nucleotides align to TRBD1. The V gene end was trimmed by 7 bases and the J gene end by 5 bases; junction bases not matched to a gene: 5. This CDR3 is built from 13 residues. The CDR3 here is CASTGTARNTIYF. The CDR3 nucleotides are TGTGCCAGCACCGGGACAGCCAGAAACACCATATATTTT.

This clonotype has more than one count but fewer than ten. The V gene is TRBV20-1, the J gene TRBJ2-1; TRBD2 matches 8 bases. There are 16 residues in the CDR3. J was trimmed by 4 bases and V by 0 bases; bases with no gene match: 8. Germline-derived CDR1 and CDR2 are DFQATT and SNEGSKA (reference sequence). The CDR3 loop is CSARDQGSGAYNEQFF. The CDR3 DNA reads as TGCAGTGCTAGAGATCAGGGTAGCGGGGCTTACAATGAGCAGTTCTTC.

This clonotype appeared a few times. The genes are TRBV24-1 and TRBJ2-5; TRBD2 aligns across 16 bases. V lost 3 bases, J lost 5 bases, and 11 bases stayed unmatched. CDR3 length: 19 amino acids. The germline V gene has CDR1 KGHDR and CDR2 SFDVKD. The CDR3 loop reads CATSDPSGTSGGARETQYF. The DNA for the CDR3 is TGTGCCACCAGTGATCCCTCCGGGACTAGCGGGGGGGCCAGGGAGACCCAGTACTTC.

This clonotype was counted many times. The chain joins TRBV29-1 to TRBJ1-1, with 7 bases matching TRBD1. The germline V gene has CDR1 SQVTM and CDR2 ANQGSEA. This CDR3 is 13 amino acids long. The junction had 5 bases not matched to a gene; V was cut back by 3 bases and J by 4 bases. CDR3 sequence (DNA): TGCAGCGTTGACAGGGGGTATGGCACTGAAGCTTTCTTT. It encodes CSVDRGYGTEAFF. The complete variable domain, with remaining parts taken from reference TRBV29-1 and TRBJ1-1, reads SAVISQKPSRDICQRGTSLTIQCQVDSQVTMMFWYRQQPGQSLTLIATANQGSEATYESGFVIDKFPISRPNLTFSTLTVSNMSPEDSSIYLCSVDRGYGTEAFFGQGTRLTVV.

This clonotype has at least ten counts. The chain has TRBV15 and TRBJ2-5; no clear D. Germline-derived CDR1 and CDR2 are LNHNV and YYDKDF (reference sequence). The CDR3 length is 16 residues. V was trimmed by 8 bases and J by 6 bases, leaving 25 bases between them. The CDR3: CATLPATSRVAQTQYF. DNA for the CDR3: TGTGCCACCCTCCCTGCCACCAGCAGAGTGGCTCAGACCCAGTACTTC.